This T cell receptor beta chain was observed in a study of chemoradiotherapy in HPV16-positive cancers. Whole-study results and caveats: Functional assays defining HPV-specific T cells used only two HPV16-positive patients. Better recurrence-free survival went with HPV-responsive T-cell expansion in HPV16-positive patients.

With 2 bases clipped from V and 1 base from J, the junction kept 10 bases outside the gene matches. The CDR3 length is 17 residues. The germline V gene has CDR1 SGHDN and CDR2 FVKESK. A word on this clone: No antigen is known for it.

Sequencing used immunoSEQ multiplex PCR; TCRdb keeps in-frame clones, though not all of them. The data hold some 860 clones, with about 79% observed a single time. This TCR derives from a human donor with HPV-associated anogenital cancer. The sample was tumor tissue, taken from a patient who underwent chemoradiotherapy. This chain connects TRBV14 to TRBJ2-5; TRBD1 aligns across 7 bases. As DNA, the CDR3 is TGTGCCAGCAGCCAAACTGGGGACAGCTGGGCCCAAGAGACCCAGTACTTC. This encodes CASSQTGDSWAQETQYF.